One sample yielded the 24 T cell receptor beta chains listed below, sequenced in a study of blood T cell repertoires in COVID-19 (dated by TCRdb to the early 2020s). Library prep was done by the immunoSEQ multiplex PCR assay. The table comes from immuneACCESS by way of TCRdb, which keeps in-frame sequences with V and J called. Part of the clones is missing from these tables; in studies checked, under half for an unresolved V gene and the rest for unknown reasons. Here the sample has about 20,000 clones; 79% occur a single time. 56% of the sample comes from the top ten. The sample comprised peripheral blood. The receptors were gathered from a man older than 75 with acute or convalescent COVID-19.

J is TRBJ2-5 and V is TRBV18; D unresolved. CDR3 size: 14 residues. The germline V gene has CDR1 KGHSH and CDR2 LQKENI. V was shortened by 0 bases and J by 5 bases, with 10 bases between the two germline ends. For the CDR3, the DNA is TGTGCCAGCTCACCACCGACGTCCAGGGAGACCCAGTACTTC. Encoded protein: CASSPPTSRETQYF.

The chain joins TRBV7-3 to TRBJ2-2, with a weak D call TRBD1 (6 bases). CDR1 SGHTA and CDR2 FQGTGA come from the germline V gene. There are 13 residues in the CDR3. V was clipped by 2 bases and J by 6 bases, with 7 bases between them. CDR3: CASSLEGAGELFF. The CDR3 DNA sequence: TGTGCCAGCAGCTTAGAGGGGGCCGGGGAGCTGTTTTTT.

CDR3 residues: CASSSYYNEQFF. DNA of the CDR3: TGTGCCAGCAGCTCGTACTACAATGAGCAGTTCTTC. The chain employs TRBV6-2 or TRBV6-3 and TRBJ2-1; D not certain. CDR3 size: 12 residues. Germline values: CDR1 MNHEY, CDR2 SVGEGT. Between the trimmed V and J ends, which lost 6 bases and 3 bases, there was a span of 6 bases.

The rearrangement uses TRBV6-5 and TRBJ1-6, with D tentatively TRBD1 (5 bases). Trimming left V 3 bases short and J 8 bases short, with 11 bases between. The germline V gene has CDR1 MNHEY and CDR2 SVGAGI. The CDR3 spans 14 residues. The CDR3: CASSYGGGYSPLHF. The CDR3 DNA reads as TGTGCCAGCAGTTATGGGGGGGGATATTCACCCCTCCACTTT.

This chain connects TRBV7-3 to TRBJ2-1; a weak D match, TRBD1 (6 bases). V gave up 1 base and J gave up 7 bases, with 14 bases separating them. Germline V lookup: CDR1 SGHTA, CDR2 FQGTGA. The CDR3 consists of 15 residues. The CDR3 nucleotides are TGTGCCAGCAGCTTAATGGTTACAGGGACGAATGAGCAGTTCTTC. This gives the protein CASSLMVTGTNEQFF.

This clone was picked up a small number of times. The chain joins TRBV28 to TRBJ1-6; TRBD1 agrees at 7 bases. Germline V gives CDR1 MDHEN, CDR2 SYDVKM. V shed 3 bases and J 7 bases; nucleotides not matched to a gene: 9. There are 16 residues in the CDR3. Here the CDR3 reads CASSFQQGTGNSPLHF. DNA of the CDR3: TGTGCCAGCAGTTTCCAACAGGGGACGGGGAATTCACCCCTCCACTTT.

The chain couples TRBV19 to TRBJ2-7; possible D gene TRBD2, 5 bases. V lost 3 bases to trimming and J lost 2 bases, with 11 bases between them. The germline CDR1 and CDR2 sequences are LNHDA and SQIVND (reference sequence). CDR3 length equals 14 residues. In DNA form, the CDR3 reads TGTGCCAGTAGTATTCTCGGGATTCCCTACGAGCAGTACTTC. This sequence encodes CASSILGIPYEQYF.

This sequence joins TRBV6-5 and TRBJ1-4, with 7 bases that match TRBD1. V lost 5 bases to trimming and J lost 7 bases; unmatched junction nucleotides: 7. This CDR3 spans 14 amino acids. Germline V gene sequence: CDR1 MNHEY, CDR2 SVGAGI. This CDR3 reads CASSTTGFGEKLFF. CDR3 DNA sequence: TGTGCCAGCAGTACGACAGGGTTCGGTGAAAAACTGTTTTTT.

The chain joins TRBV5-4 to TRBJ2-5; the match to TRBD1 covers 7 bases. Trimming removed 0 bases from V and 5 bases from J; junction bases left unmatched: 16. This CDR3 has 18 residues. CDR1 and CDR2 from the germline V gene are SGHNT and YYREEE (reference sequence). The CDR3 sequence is CASSLGQGGAGRQETQYF. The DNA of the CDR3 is TGTGCCAGCAGCTTGGGGCAAGGGGGCGCGGGTCGACAGGAGACCCAGTACTTC.

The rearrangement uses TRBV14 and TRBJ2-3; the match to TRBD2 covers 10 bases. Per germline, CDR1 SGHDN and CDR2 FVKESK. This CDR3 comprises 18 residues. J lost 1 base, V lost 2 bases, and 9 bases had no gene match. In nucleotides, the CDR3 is TGTGCCAGCAGCCAACTTAATTCCGGGACTAGCGGCACAGATACGCAGTATTTT. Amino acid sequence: CASSQLNSGTSGTDTQYF.

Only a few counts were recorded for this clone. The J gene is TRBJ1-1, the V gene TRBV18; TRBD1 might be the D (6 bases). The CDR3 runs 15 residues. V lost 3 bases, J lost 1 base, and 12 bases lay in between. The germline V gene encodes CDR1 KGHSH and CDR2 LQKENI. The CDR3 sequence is CASSPQTGSNTEAFF. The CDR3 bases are TGTGCCAGCTCACCCCAGACAGGCTCGAACACTGAAGCTTTCTTT.

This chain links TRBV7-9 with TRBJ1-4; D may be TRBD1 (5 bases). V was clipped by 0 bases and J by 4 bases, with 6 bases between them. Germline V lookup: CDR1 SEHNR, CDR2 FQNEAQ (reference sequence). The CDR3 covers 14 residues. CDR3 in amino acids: CASSLAGDNEKLFF. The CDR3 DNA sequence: TGTGCCAGCAGCTTAGCAGGGGATAATGAAAAACTGTTTTTT.

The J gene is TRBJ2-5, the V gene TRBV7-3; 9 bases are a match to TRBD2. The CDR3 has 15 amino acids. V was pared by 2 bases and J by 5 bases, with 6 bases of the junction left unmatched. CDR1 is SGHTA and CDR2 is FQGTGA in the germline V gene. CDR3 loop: CASSLLAGPFETQYF. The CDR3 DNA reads TGTGCCAGCAGCTTACTAGCGGGGCCGTTTGAGACCCAGTACTTC.

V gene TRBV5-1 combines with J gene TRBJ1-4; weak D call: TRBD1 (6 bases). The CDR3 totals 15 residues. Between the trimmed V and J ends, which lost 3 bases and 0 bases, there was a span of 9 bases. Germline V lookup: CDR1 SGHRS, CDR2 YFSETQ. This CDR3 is CASSSTGSTNEKLFF. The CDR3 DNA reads TGCGCCAGCAGCTCCACAGGGTCAACTAATGAAAAACTGTTTTTT.

As DNA, the CDR3 is TGCGCCAGCAGCGAGAGGGGGGGTTTTGGCTACACCTTC. This codes for CASSERGGFGYTF. The chain recombines TRBV10-2 with TRBJ1-2, with a weak D call TRBD1 (6 bases). CDR3 size: 13 residues. Trimming pared 6 bases from V and 7 bases from J, leaving 15 bases between. Germline values: CDR1 WSHSY, CDR2 SAAADI.

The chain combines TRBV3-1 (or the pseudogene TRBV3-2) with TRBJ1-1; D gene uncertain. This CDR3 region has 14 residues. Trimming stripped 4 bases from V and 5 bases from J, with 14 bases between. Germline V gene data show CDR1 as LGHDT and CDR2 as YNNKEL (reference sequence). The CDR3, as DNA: TGTGCCAGCAGCCTCACCGCGCGGGGTACTGAAGCTTTCTTT. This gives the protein CASSLTARGTEAFF.

The chain's CDR3 is CASSIQGVGNTIYF. The DNA of the CDR3 is TGTGCCAGCAGTATTCAGGGTGTTGGAAACACCATATATTTT. This chain connects TRBV2 to TRBJ1-3, with D tentatively TRBD1 (5 bases). Germline V gene lookup returns CDR1 SNHLY and CDR2 FYNNEI. Trimming removed 5 bases from V and 3 bases from J, with 11 bases in between. The CDR3 runs to 14 residues.

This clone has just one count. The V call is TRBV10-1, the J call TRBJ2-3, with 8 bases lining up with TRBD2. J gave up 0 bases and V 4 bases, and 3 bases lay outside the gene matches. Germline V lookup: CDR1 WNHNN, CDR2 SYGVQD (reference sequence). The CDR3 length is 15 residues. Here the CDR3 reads CASSAASGSTDTQYF. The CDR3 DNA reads TGCGCCAGCAGTGCGGCTAGCGGGAGCACAGATACGCAGTATTTT.

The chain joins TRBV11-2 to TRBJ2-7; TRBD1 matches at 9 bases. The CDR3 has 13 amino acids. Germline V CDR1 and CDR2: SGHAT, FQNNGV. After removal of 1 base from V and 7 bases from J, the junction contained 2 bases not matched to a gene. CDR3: CASSLVQGAEQYF. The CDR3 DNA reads TGTGCCAGCAGCTTAGTACAGGGGGCGGAGCAGTACTTC.

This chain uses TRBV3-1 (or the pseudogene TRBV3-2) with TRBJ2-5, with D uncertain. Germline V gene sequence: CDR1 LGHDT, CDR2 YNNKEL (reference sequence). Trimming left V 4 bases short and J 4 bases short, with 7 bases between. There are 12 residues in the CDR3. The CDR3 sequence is CASSRHGETQYF. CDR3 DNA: TGTGCCAGCAGCCGCCACGGAGAGACCCAGTACTTC.

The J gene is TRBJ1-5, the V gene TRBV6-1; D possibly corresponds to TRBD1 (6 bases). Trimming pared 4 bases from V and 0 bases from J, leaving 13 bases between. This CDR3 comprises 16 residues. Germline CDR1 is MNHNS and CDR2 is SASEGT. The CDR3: CASSVGRGDSNQPQHF. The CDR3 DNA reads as TGTGCCAGCAGTGTAGGGAGGGGGGATAGCAATCAGCCCCAGCATTTT.

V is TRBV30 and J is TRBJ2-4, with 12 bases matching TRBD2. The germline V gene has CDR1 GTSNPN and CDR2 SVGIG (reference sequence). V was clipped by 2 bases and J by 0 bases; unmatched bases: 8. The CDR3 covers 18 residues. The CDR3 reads CAWSRLAGDLLAKNIQYF. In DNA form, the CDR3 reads TGTGCCTGGAGTAGACTAGCGGGAGACCTTTTAGCCAAAAACATTCAGTACTTC.

CDR3 coding DNA: TGCGCCAGCAGCTTGGACGGCAGGGACTATGGCTACACCTTC. It specifies CASSLDGRDYGYTF. The J gene is TRBJ1-2, the V gene TRBV5-1; tentatively, D is TRBD1 (5 bases). The CDR3 consists of 14 residues. Looked up from germline, CDR1 is SGHRS and CDR2 is YFSETQ. The V end lost 0 bases, the J end lost 3 bases, and 9 bases lay between the germline ends. The full variable domain, completed using reference TRBV5-1 and TRBJ1-2, is KAGVTQTPRYLIKTRGQQVTLSCSPISGHRSVSWYQQTPGQGLQFLFEYFSETQRNKGNFPGRFSGRQFSNSRSEMNVSTLELGDSALYLCASSLDGRDYGYTFGSGTRLTVV.

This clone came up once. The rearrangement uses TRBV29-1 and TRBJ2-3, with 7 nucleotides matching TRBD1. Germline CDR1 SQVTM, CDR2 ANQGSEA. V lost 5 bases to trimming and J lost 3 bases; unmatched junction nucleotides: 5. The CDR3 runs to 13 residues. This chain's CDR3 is CSVIQGTTDTQYF. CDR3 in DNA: TGCAGCGTTATACAGGGGACAACAGATACGCAGTATTTT.